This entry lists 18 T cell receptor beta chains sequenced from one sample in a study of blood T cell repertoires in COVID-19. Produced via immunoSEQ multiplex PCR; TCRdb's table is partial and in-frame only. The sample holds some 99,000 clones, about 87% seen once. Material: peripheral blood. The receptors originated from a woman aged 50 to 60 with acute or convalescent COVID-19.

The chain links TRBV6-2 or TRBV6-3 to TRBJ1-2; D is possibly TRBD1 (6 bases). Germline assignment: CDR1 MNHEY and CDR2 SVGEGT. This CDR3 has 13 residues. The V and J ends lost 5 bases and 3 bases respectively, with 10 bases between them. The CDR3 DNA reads TGTGCCAGCAGTACCTACAGGGACTATGGCTACACCTTC. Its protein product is CASSTYRDYGYTF.

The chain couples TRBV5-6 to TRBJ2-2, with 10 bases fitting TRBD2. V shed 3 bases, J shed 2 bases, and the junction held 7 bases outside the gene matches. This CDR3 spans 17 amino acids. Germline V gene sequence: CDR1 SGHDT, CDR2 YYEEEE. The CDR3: CASSWVGLAANTGELFF. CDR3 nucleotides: TGTGCCAGCAGCTGGGTAGGACTAGCGGCTAACACCGGGGAGCTGTTTTTT.

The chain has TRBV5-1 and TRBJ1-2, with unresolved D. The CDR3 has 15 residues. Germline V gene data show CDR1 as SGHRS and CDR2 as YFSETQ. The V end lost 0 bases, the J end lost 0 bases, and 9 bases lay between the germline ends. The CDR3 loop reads CASSLGHVANYGYTF. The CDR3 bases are TGCGCCAGCAGCTTGGGACACGTAGCTAACTATGGCTACACCTTC.

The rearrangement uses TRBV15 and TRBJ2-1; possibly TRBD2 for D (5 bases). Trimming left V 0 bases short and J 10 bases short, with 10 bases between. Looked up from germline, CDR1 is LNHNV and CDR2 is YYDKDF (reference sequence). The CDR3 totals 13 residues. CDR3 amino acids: CATSRETGVEQFF. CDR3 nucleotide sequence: TGTGCCACCAGCAGAGAGACCGGGGTCGAGCAGTTCTTC.

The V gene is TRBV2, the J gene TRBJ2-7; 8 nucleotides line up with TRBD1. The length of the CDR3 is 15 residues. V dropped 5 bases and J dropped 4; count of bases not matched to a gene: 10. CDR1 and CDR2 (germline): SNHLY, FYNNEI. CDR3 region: CASSYQQGGWYEQYF. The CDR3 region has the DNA TGTGCCAGCAGTTACCAACAGGGGGGCTGGTACGAGCAGTACTTC.

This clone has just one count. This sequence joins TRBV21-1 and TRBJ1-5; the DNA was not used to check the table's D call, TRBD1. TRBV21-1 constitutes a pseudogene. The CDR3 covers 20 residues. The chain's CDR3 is CASSKARAMIRPHSNQPQHF. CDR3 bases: TGTGCCAGCAGCAAAGCCAGGGCAATGATCCGACCCCATAGCAATCAGCCCCAGCATTTT.

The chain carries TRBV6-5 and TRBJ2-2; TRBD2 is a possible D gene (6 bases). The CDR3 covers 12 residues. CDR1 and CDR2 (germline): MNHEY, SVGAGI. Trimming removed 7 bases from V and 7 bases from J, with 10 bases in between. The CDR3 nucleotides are TGTGCCAGCAAGGGGAGGAACGGGGAGCTGTTTTTT. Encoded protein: CASKGRNGELFF.

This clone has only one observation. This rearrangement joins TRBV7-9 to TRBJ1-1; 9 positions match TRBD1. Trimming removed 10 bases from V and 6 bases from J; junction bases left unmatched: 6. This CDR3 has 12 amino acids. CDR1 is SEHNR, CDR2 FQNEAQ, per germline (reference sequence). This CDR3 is CATFWTGAEAFF. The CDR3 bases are TGTGCCACCTTTTGGACAGGGGCTGAAGCTTTCTTT. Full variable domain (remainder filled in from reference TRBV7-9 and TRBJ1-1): DTGVSQNPRHKITKRGQNVTFRCDPISEHNRLYWYRQTLGQGPEFLTYFQNEAQLEKSRLLSDRFSAERPKGSFSTLEIQRTEQGDSAMYLCATFWTGAEAFFGQGTRLTVV.

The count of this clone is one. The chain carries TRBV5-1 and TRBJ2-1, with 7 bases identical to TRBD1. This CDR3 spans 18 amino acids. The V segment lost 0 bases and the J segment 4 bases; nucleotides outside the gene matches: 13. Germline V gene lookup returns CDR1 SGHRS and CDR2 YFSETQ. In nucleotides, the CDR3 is TGCGCCAGCAGCTTGGAAGGATTACGAGGGGGCCAATACAATGAGCAGTTCTTC. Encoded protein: CASSLEGLRGGQYNEQFF.

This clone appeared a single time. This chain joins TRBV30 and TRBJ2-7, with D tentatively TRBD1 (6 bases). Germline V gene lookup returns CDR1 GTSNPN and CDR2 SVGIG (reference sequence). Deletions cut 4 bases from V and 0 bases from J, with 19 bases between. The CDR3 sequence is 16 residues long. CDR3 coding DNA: TGTGCCTGGACCTCAACAGGGACCTCCAGCTCCTACGAGCAGTACTTC. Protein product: CAWTSTGTSSSYEQYF.

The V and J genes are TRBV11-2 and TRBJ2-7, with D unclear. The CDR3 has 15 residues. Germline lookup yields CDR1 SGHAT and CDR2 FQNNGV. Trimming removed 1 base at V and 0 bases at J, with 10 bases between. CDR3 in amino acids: CASSLASTHSYEQYF. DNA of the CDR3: TGTGCCAGCAGCTTAGCATCTACCCACTCCTACGAGCAGTACTTC.

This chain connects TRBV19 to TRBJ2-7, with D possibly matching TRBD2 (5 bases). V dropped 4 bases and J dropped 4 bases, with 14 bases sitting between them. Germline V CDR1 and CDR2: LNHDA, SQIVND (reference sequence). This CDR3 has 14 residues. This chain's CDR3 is CASSREKGTYEQYF. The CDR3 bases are TGTGCCAGTAGTAGGGAGAAGGGCACGTACGAGCAGTACTTC. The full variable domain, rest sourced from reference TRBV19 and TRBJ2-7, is DGGITQSPKYLFRKEGQNVTLSCEQNLNHDAMYWYRQDPGQGLRLIYYSQIVNDFQKGDIAEGYSVSREKKESFPLTVTSAQKNPTAFYLCASSREKGTYEQYFGPGTRLTVT.

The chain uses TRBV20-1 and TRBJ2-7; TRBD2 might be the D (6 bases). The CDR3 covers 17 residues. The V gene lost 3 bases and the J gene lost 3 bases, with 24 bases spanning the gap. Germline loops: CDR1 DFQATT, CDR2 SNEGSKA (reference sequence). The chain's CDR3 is CSASPGVSGFPFYEQYF. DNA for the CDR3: TGCAGTGCTAGTCCCGGTGTTAGCGGCTTCCCTTTCTACGAGCAGTACTTC.

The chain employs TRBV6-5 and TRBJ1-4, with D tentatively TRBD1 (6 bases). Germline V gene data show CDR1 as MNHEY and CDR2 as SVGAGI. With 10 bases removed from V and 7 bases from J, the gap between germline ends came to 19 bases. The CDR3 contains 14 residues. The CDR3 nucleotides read TGTGCCACCCAAAATGGGGGGGGCGGTGAAAAACTGTTTTTT. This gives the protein CATQNGGGGEKLFF.

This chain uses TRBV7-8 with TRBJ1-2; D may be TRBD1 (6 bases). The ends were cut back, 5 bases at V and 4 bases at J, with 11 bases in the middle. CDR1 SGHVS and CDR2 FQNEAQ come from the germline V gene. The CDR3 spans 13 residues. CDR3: CASSPGTIYGYTF. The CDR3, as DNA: TGTGCCAGCAGCCCCGGGACAATCTATGGCTACACCTTC.

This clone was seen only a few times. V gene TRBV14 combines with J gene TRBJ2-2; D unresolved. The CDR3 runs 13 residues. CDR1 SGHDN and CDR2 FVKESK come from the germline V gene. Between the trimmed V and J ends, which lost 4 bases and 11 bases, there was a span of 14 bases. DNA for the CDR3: TGTGCCAGCAGCCTTGAGGTTAAGGTCGAGCTGTTTTTT. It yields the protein CASSLEVKVELFF.

CDR3 sequence: CASSSGTAQDTQYF. Written as DNA, the CDR3 is TGTGCCAGCAGCTCCGGGACAGCACAAGATACGCAGTATTTT. The chain carries TRBV7-3 and TRBJ2-3, with 7 positions matching TRBD1. Germline V gene sequence: CDR1 SGHTA, CDR2 FQGTGA. The CDR3 is 14 amino acids. J was trimmed by 5 bases and V by 4 bases; bases with no gene match: 6.

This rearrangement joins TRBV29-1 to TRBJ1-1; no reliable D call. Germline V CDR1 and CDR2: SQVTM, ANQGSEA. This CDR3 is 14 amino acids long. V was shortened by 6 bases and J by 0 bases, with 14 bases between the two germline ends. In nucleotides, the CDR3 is TGCAGCGTCCGAACCGGGTCTTTGAACACTGAAGCTTTCTTT. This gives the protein CSVRTGSLNTEAFF. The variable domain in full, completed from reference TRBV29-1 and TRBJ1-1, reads SAVISQKPSRDICQRGTSLTIQCQVDSQVTMMFWYRQQPGQSLTLIATANQGSEATYESGFVIDKFPISRPNLTFSTLTVSNMSPEDSSIYLCSVRTGSLNTEAFFGQGTRLTVV.